The rows below give T cell receptor beta chains drawn from one sample of a study of cytomegalovirus exposure and HLA in healthy donors. Sequencing used immunoSEQ multiplex PCR; TCRdb keeps in-frame clones, though not all of them. The sample has around 200,000 clones; 88% are singletons. The sequencing input was PBMCs. The receptors come from a woman aged 18-29 years in good health and CMV-seronegative. CDR3s leave out the opening cysteine and the closing phenylalanine or tryptophan. The order of the fields is J gene, V gene, CDR3 protein.

TRBJ1-3,TRBV27,ASSLSAGGFGNTIY
TRBJ2-3,TRBV13,ASSLAGGPLDTQY
TRBJ2-7,TRBV27,ASSFSGREQY
TRBJ2-2,TRBV5-4,ASSQREMNTGELF
TRBJ2-1,TRBV13,ASSLPGEYYNEQF
TRBJ2-7,TRBV4-2,ASSQDQKQASSYEQY
TRBJ2-1,TRBV2,ASVTSGNHNEQF
TRBJ2-1,TRBV13,ASSVTPGLGDEQF
TRBJ1-2,TRBV27,ASSLKGGYGYT
TRBJ2-7,TRBV9,ASSVGVLAGGYEQY
TRBJ2-1,TRBV9,ASGPSGKNEQF
TRBJ2-7,TRBV27,ASALGEGVGYEQY
TRBJ2-7,TRBV18,ASSRTGRARREQY
TRBJ2-5,TRBV2,ASTRGSLETQY
TRBJ2-7,TRBV6-6,ASSYLGLLQY
TRBJ1-5,TRBV2,ATNRDRGRNQPQH
TRBJ2-2,TRBV7-7,ASSSQTGAGPGELF
TRBJ1-4,TRBV4-2,ASSQEGTGGGEKLF
TRBJ2-2,TRBV5-8,ASSLAWDTDTGELF
TRBJ2-3,TRBV10-2,ASSYFESFTDTQY
TRBJ1-5,TRBV28,ASSDNWTGGRGLNQPQH
TRBJ1-5,TRBV19,ASSIELYQPQH
TRBJ1-4,TRBV28,ASSSTPFLGQGATNEKLF
TRBJ1-2,TRBV27,ASSSWTGGYT
TRBJ2-1,TRBV4-2,ASSQDTLAGSFEFEQF
TRBJ2-4,TRBV6-4,ASSDRVGRASGNIQY
TRBJ1-1,TRBV10-3,AISGGQGTEAF
TRBJ1-3,TRBV7-8,ASSLASSGNTIY
TRBJ2-7,TRBV7-6,ASSLAAGDRNEQY
TRBJ2-1,TRBV28,ASSFLGSGSYNEQF
TRBJ1-1,TRBV29-1,SVRDRGSNTEAF
TRBJ2-4,TRBV5-4,ASSGDRGEENIQY
TRBJ1-1,TRBV25-1,ASTPGTGRRAF
TRBJ2-3,TRBV29-1,SVRETGTSLDTQY
TRBJ1-5,TRBV7-2,ASSLTVYSNQPQH
TRBJ2-3,TRBV10-3,AIRLSGSTDTQY
TRBJ2-4,TRBV11-2,ASSPSPSKNIQY